This T cell receptor (beta chain) came from a study of Graves' ophthalmopathy and Graves' hyperthyroidism. Study-level points and caveats: The majority of expanded thyroid clonotypes above 0.001 frequency also occurred in blood.

CDR3 regions of TCR beta were amplified from RNA transcripts. Second-round multiplex PCR followed a first-round RT-PCR using HTBI primers. From the multiplex PCR reads, TCRdb called clonotypes with MiXCR, one entry per CDR3 protein. This table holds approximately 500,000 distinct CDR3 sequences, approximately 15% found once. A 10 ml volume of fresh peripheral blood provided the PBMCs. Note on this clonotype: The target antigen is unknown.

Germline CDR1 SGHTA, CDR2 FQGNSA. Trimming shortened V by 8 bases and J by 1 base, and 17 bases separated the two germline ends. The CDR3 runs to 15 residues. Specimen: blood. This chain connects TRBV7-2 to TRBJ2-5, with D possibly called TRBD1 or TRBD2 (5 bases each). The origin of this receptor is a woman between 25 and 40 years old with Graves' ophthalmopathy. The CDR3 bases are TGTGCCAGCGGACCCGAGGGGAGCCGCCAAGAGACCCAGTACTTC. This gives the protein CASGPEGSRQETQYF.